Following are 25 T cell receptor beta chains from one sample sequenced in a study of control samples from healthy donors and cancer patients. Sequenced by immunoSEQ multiplex PCR; TCRdb stores in-frame clones only, minus some. The table shows 85,000 to 120,000 clones, with around 90% occurring only once. Sequencing was carried out using blood. The receptors derive from a woman aged 18-29 years in good health.

This chain connects TRBV19 to TRBJ2-5, with TRBD2 identical over 7 bases. CDR3 size: 16 residues. V lost 2 bases, J lost 1 base, and 7 bases stayed unmatched. Germline lookup yields CDR1 LNHDA and CDR2 SQIVND (reference sequence). CDR3: CASSISSGAGQETQYF. CDR3 DNA sequence: TGTGCCAGTAGTATATCAAGCGGGGCAGGCCAAGAGACCCAGTACTTC. The full variable domain, with the rest looked up from reference TRBV19 and TRBJ2-5, is DGGITQSPKYLFRKEGQNVTLSCEQNLNHDAMYWYRQDPGQGLRLIYYSQIVNDFQKGDIAEGYSVSREKKESFPLTVTSAQKNPTAFYLCASSISSGAGQETQYFGPGTRLLVL.

This clone was seen only once. This sequence joins TRBV5-6 and TRBJ2-3, with 7 positions matching TRBD1. Unmatched junction bases numbered 8, after V lost 0 bases and J lost 13 bases. Germline CDR1 SGHDT, CDR2 YYEEEE. This CDR3 comprises 13 residues. The CDR3 bases are TGTGCCAGCAGCTTGGGACAGGGAAAACTAAAGTATTTT. Translation: CASSLGQGKLKYF.

This clone was seen more than once but under ten times. This chain joins TRBV5-1 and TRBJ2-3; 8 bases match TRBD1. Germline lookup yields CDR1 SGHRS and CDR2 YFSETQ. The CDR3 extends over 18 amino acids. V shed 2 bases, J shed 0 bases, and the junction held 11 bases outside the gene matches. CDR3 in amino acids: CASSFALWDRSSTDTQYF. In DNA form, the CDR3 reads TGCGCCAGCAGCTTTGCGTTATGGGACAGGAGTAGCACAGATACGCAGTATTTT. Drawing the rest from reference TRBV5-1 and TRBJ2-3, the complete variable domain is KAGVTQTPRYLIKTRGQQVTLSCSPISGHRSVSWYQQTPGQGLQFLFEYFSETQRNKGNFPGRFSGRQFSNSRSEMNVSTLELGDSALYLCASSFALWDRSSTDTQYFGPGTRLTVL.

This chain links TRBV6-1 with TRBJ1-1; D is undetermined. CDR1 is MNHNS, CDR2 SASEGT, per germline. The V end lost 3 bases, the J end lost 7 bases, and 9 bases lay between the germline ends. CDR3 length: 12 residues. CDR3 DNA: TGTGCCAGCAGTGATGGGCGGTTTGAAGCTTTCTTT. Translating it yields CASSDGRFEAFF.

This chain joins TRBV5-6 and TRBJ2-1; tentative D call: TRBD2 (5 bases). V was cut by 5 bases and J by 12 bases, with 18 bases left in between. The germline gives CDR1 SGHDT, CDR2 YYEEEE. The CDR3 contains 13 residues. The CDR3 sequence is CASRARTPGSQFF. DNA of the CDR3: TGTGCCAGCAGGGCGCGGACCCCGGGGTCGCAGTTCTTC. The whole variable domain, filled in from reference TRBV5-6 and TRBJ2-1, reads DAGVTQSPTHLIKTRGQQVTLRCSPKSGHDTVSWYQQALGQGPQFIFQYYEEEERQRGNFPDRFSGHQFPNYSSELNVNALLLGDSALYLCASRARTPGSQFFGPGTRLTVL.

V is TRBV5-4 and J is TRBJ2-1, with no clear D. The CDR3 consists of 15 residues. Germline CDR1 is SGHNT and CDR2 is YYREEE (reference sequence). Between the trimmed V and J ends, which lost 0 bases and 0 bases, there was a span of 7 bases. The CDR3 region is CASSLGSSSYNEQFF. The CDR3 DNA follows: TGTGCCAGCAGCTTGGGAAGTAGCTCCTACAATGAGCAGTTCTTC. The full variable domain, in which reference TRBV5-4 and TRBJ2-1 provide the parts outside the CDR3, is ETGVTQSPTHLIKTRGQQVTLRCSSQSGHNTVSWYQQALGQGPQFIFQYYREEENGRGNFPPRFSGLQFPNYSSELNVNALELDDSALYLCASSLGSSSYNEQFFGPGTRLTVL.

The J gene is TRBJ2-7, the V gene TRBV6-2 or TRBV6-3; no clear D. The ends were cut back, 6 bases at V and 2 bases at J, with 8 bases in the middle. Germline V gene sequence: CDR1 MNHEY, CDR2 SVGEGT. The CDR3 is 12 residues long. The CDR3 bases are TGTGCCAGCAGCTCGGATCCCTACGAGCAGTACTTC. This codes for CASSSDPYEQYF.

This clone has more than one count but fewer than ten. The gene calls are TRBV7-8 and TRBJ2-1, with 12 bases aligning to TRBD2. CDR3 size: 14 residues. The V gene end was trimmed by 3 bases and the J gene end by 14 bases; junction bases not matched to a gene: 8. Germline V lookup: CDR1 SGHVS, CDR2 FQNEAQ. The DNA for the CDR3 is TGTGCCAGCAGCTTCGATCTAGCGGGGGGGGTAGAGTTCTTC. This gives the protein CASSFDLAGGVEFF.

The chain is built from TRBV30 and TRBJ2-2; a possible D gene is TRBD2 (7 bases). V was pared by 0 bases and J by 1 base, with 12 bases between. Germline CDR1 is GTSNPN and CDR2 is SVGIG (reference sequence). The CDR3 consists of 16 residues. The CDR3 sequence is CAWSVGGGLNTGELFF. The CDR3 bases are TGTGCCTGGAGTGTAGGCGGGGGCCTGAACACCGGGGAGCTGTTTTTT.

V gene TRBV7-9 combines with J gene TRBJ1-5; 8 nucleotides agree with TRBD1. CDR1 is SEHNR and CDR2 is FQNEAQ in the germline V gene (reference sequence). This CDR3 has 16 amino acids. The junction had 5 bases not matched to a gene; V was cut back by 2 bases and J by 2 bases. CDR3 region: CASSLQSGGGNQPQHF. The CDR3 DNA reads TGTGCCAGCAGCTTACAATCAGGGGGCGGCAATCAGCCCCAGCATTTT.

This chain joins TRBV6-1 and TRBJ1-5; possible D gene TRBD1, 5 bases. Trimming removed 2 bases from V and 6 bases from J, with 8 bases in between. The CDR3 length is 13 residues. In germline, CDR1 is MNHNS, CDR2 SASEGT. The CDR3 DNA reads TGTGCCAGCAGTGAACAGGGCAGTCAGCCCCAGCATTTT. Translating gives CASSEQGSQPQHF.

In its sample, this clone was seen a few times. V and J are TRBV5-1 and TRBJ2-1; no firm D call. In germline, CDR1 is SGHRS, CDR2 YFSETQ. This CDR3 contains 12 residues. V lost 5 bases and J 4 bases, leaving 7 bases between the germline ends. The DNA of the CDR3 is TGCGCCAGCAGATCCCCTTACAATGAGCAGTTCTTC. It codes for CASRSPYNEQFF.

This clone is categorized as medium-sized (0.01 to 0.1%). The chain employs TRBV6-4 and TRBJ2-3; 12 nucleotides agree with TRBD2. V lost 4 bases to trimming and J lost 1 base; unmatched junction nucleotides: 0. CDR3 length: 15 amino acids. The V gene's germline CDR1 is MRHNA and CDR2 SNTAGT. CDR3: CASSGTSGGTDTQYF. In nucleotides, the CDR3 is TGTGCCAGCAGTGGGACTAGCGGGGGCACAGATACGCAGTATTTT.

V is TRBV28 and J is TRBJ1-1, with TRBD1 identical over 8 bases. V shed 4 bases and J 5 bases; nucleotides not matched to a gene: 6. There are 14 residues in the CDR3. Germline CDR1 is MDHEN and CDR2 is SYDVKM. DNA for the CDR3: TGTGCCAGCAGTTCATCAGGGGGCGCAACTGAAGCTTTCTTT. This gives the protein CASSSSGGATEAFF.

V gene TRBV2 combines with J gene TRBJ1-1; TRBD1 matches 7 bases. The CDR3 covers 15 residues. Germline V gives CDR1 SNHLY, CDR2 FYNNEI. V shed 3 bases and J 3 bases; nucleotides not matched to a gene: 7. The chain's CDR3 is CASSDAPTGDTEAFF. As DNA, the CDR3 is TGTGCCAGCAGTGATGCCCCAACAGGGGACACTGAAGCTTTCTTT.

The chain links TRBV5-4 to TRBJ1-5, with D tentatively TRBD1 (6 bases). Trimming took 1 base from V and 0 from J, leaving 20 bases between them. The CDR3 runs to 19 residues. The germline V gene encodes CDR1 SGHNT and CDR2 YYREEE (reference sequence). This chain's CDR3 is CASSLSIRGQNNSNQPQHF. CDR3 nucleotides: TGTGCCAGCAGCTTGAGTATCAGGGGTCAGAACAATAGCAATCAGCCCCAGCATTTT.

The gene calls are TRBV6-2 or TRBV6-3 and TRBJ2-7; 8 nucleotides agree with TRBD1. V dropped 2 bases and J dropped 2; count of bases not matched to a gene: 8. This CDR3 contains 16 residues. The germline V gene has CDR1 MNHEY and CDR2 SVGEGT. The chain's CDR3 is CASSYTSGQATYEQYF. CDR3 DNA: TGTGCCAGCAGTTACACATCGGGACAGGCGACCTACGAGCAGTACTTC.

The CDR3 here is CASSLTPGPNQPQHF. The CDR3 coding sequence is TGTGCCAGTAGTCTCACCCCGGGGCCCAATCAGCCCCAGCATTTT. The chain couples TRBV19 to TRBJ1-5, with D possibly matching TRBD1 (5 bases). Trimming stripped 5 bases from V and 3 bases from J, with 14 bases between. The CDR3 has 15 amino acids. Looked up from germline, CDR1 is LNHDA and CDR2 is SQIVND (reference sequence).

This clone was counted a single time. This chain uses TRBV24-1 with TRBJ2-7, with TRBD2 matching over 11 bases. This CDR3 region has 16 residues. Germline CDR1 and CDR2: KGHDR and SFDVKD. V was clipped by 3 bases and J by 2 bases; unmatched bases: 5. The CDR3 nucleotides are TGTGCCACCAGTGATCCTCTAGCGGGGGGACCCTACGAGCAGTACTTC. Amino acids: CATSDPLAGGPYEQYF.

The CDR3: CASSFDEQYF. In DNA, the CDR3 is TGTGCCAGCAGTTTCGACGAGCAGTACTTC. The chain links TRBV28 to TRBJ2-7; no firm D call. V lost 3 bases to trimming and J lost 5 bases, with 2 bases between them. This CDR3 region has 10 residues. CDR1 and CDR2 from the germline V gene are MDHEN and SYDVKM.

V is TRBV5-1 and J is TRBJ1-3; D is unclear. The germline V gene encodes CDR1 SGHRS and CDR2 YFSETQ. The CDR3 is 18 residues long. Trimming shortened V by 0 bases and J by 0 bases, and 16 bases separated the two germline ends. CDR3 bases: TGCGCCAGCAGCTTGGAAGGTGGCAGCCTTAGCTCTGGAAACACCATATATTTT. Its protein is CASSLEGGSLSSGNTIYF.

The rearrangement joins TRBV3-1 (or the pseudogene TRBV3-2) to TRBJ1-6, with a tentative D call TRBD1 (5 bases). Trimming shortened V by 0 bases and J by 6 bases, and 21 bases separated the two germline ends. From germline, CDR1 is LGHDT and CDR2 YNNKEL (reference sequence). The CDR3 covers 19 residues. CDR3 sequence (DNA): TGTGCCAGCAGCCAAGATTTTGGTGCAGGGCCCAAGATTAATTCACCCCTCCACTTT. Translation: CASSQDFGAGPKINSPLHF.

CDR3 bases: TGTGCCAGCGCCGGGACAGGGGGTGAAAAACTGTTTTTT. Translating gives CASAGTGGEKLFF. This sequence joins TRBV2 and TRBJ1-4; 11 bases are shared with TRBD1. V lost 8 bases to trimming and J lost 7 bases; unmatched junction nucleotides: 3. The CDR3 consists of 13 residues. Germline CDR1 is SNHLY and CDR2 is FYNNEI. The full variable domain, completed using reference TRBV2 and TRBJ1-4, is EPEVTQTPSHQVTQMGQEVILRCVPISNHLYFYWYRQILGQKVEFLVSFYNNEISEKSEIFDDQFSVERPDGSNFTLKIRSTKLEDSAMYFCASAGTGGEKLFFGSGTQLSVL.

This chain uses TRBV9 with TRBJ1-1; 7 nucleotides agree with TRBD1. The V gene end was trimmed by 0 bases and the J gene end by 0 bases; junction bases not matched to a gene: 5. Germline lookup yields CDR1 SGDLS and CDR2 YYNGEE. The CDR3 has 16 amino acids. CDR3 in amino acids: CASSVGVGTVNTEAFF. The CDR3, as DNA: TGTGCCAGCAGCGTAGGGGTAGGGACAGTGAACACTGAAGCTTTCTTT.

V usage is TRBV2 and J usage is TRBJ2-6, with D hard to call. Between the trimmed V and J ends, which lost 2 bases and 0 bases, there was a span of 11 bases. The CDR3 has 17 amino acids. Germline V gives CDR1 SNHLY, CDR2 FYNNEI. The CDR3 protein is CASSELSLTSGANVLTF. The CDR3 coding sequence is TGTGCCAGCAGTGAACTGAGCTTGACCTCTGGGGCCAACGTCCTGACTTTC.